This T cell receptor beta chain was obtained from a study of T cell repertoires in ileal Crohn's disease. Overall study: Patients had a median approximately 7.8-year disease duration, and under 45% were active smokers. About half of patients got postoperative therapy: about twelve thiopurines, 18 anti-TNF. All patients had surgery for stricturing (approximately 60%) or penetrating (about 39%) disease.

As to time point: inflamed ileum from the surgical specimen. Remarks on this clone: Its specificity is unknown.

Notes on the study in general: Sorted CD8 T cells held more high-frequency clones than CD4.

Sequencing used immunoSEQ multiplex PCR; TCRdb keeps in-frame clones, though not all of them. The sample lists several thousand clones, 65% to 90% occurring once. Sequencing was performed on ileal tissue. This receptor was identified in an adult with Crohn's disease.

The CDR3 region has the DNA TGCGCCAGCGGTGCGGGAGCGGGGGGGTACCAAGAGACCCAGTACTTC. This translates into CASGAGAGGYQETQYF. V and J are TRBV4-1 and TRBJ2-5, with TRBD2 matching 10 bases. The CDR3 consists of 16 residues. V lost 8 bases to trimming and J lost 0 bases; unmatched junction nucleotides: 9. Per germline, CDR1 MGHRA and CDR2 YSYEKL.